The 9 T cell receptor beta chains given below trace back to one sample, sequenced in a study of memory CD4+ T cells and cytomegalovirus serostatus. Single viable CD3+CD4+CD8-CD45RO+ cells were sorted as the memory CD4+ T cells. Produced via immunoSEQ multiplex PCR; TCRdb's table is partial and in-frame only. This table holds approximately 40,000 clones, 70% to 80% found once. The sequenced material came from memory CD4+ T cells from blood. These receptors all stem from an adult in good health and CMV-seronegative.

As to this clone: At one of its ends the junction is not consistent with the germline gene, which may arise from a read error. The CDR3 DNA reads as TGTGCCAGCTCACGAGTGGAGGGAGTGGAGAACTTC. It yields the protein CASSRVEGVENF. The chain couples TRBV18 to TRBJ2-5, with D possibly TRBD2 on 6 matching bases. From germline, CDR1 is KGHSH and CDR2 LQKENI. The CDR3 runs 12 residues.

This clone was observed once. This chain joins TRBV7-8 and TRBJ2-7, with D perhaps matching TRBD1 (5 bases). Trimming pared 3 bases from V and 1 base from J, leaving 10 bases between. Germline CDR1 reads SGHVS; CDR2 reads FQNEAQ. The CDR3 sequence is 14 residues long. DNA for the CDR3: TGTGCCAGCAGCTTCGCGACAGAGTCCTACGAGCAGTACTTC. Residues: CASSFATESYEQYF.

This chain uses TRBV2 with TRBJ2-2, with D unresolved. Germline CDR1 reads SNHLY; CDR2 reads FYNNEI. The CDR3 runs 11 residues. V dropped 8 bases and J dropped 3 bases, with 4 bases sitting between them. The chain's CDR3 is CASAYTGELFF. The CDR3 DNA follows: TGTGCCAGCGCCTACACCGGGGAGCTGTTTTTT.

The J gene is TRBJ2-5, the V gene TRBV9; 11 positions match TRBD2. Trimming cost V 0 bases and J 4 bases; bases outside gene matches: 8. Germline V CDR1 and CDR2: SGDLS, YYNGEE. The CDR3 contains 17 residues. CDR3 sequence: CASSVGIAGGPGETQYF. The DNA of the CDR3 is TGTGCCAGCAGCGTAGGGATAGCGGGAGGGCCAGGAGAGACCCAGTACTTC.

J is TRBJ2-7 and V is TRBV28; tentatively, D is TRBD1 or TRBD2 (5 bases each). Per germline, CDR1 MDHEN and CDR2 SYDVKM. Trimming took off 3 bases at V and 2 bases at J, with 11 bases between the two ends. The CDR3 is 14 residues long. The chain's CDR3 is CASSFVGDTYEQYF. For the CDR3, the DNA is TGTGCCAGCAGTTTTGTGGGGGATACCTACGAGCAGTACTTC.

J is TRBJ2-7 and V is TRBV15, with TRBD1 matching over 10 bases. This CDR3 has 15 amino acids. Germline-derived CDR1 and CDR2 are LNHNV and YYDKDF (reference sequence). J gave up 6 bases and V 1 base, and 6 bases lay outside the gene matches. DNA for the CDR3: TGTGCCACCAGCAGAGTTGGTGGACAGGGGGGCGAGCAGTACTTC. Its protein product is CATSRVGGQGGEQYF.

The chain couples TRBV7-2 to TRBJ1-1; D is ambiguous. This CDR3 contains 14 residues. The germline V gene encodes CDR1 SGHTA and CDR2 FQGNSA. Trimming took 5 bases from V and 1 from J, leaving 11 bases between them. The CDR3: CASSTLVSNTEAFF. CDR3 nucleotides: TGTGCCAGCAGCACTTTGGTATCGAACACTGAAGCTTTCTTT. The full variable domain, in which reference TRBV7-2 and TRBJ1-1 provide the parts outside the CDR3, is GAGVSQSPSNKVTEKGKDVELRCDPISGHTALYWYRQSLGQGLEFLIYFQGNSAPDKSGLPSDRFSAERTGGSVSTLTIQRTQQEDSAVYLCASSTLVSNTEAFFGQGTRLTVV.

In its sample, this clone was seen a few times. The chain combines TRBV28 with TRBJ1-5; D gene uncertain. V was clipped by 3 bases and J by 3 bases, with 12 bases between them. Germline V gene lookup returns CDR1 MDHEN and CDR2 SYDVKM. The CDR3 contains 15 residues. The CDR3 DNA reads TGTGCCAGCAGTTTTTCCGGGCCCCCCAATCAGCCCCAGCATTTT. Translating it yields CASSFSGPPNQPQHF.

The V call is TRBV23-1, the J call TRBJ1-2; maybe TRBD1 (6 bases). TRBV23-1 is an open reading frame, and its role is uncertain. The CDR3 has 16 amino acids. Trimming removed 0 bases at V and 7 bases at J, with 18 bases between. The CDR3 DNA reads TGCGCCAGCAGTCAATCGAGTGGGACACCCGGGGGTGGCTACACCTTC. Translating it yields CASSQSSGTPGGGYTF.